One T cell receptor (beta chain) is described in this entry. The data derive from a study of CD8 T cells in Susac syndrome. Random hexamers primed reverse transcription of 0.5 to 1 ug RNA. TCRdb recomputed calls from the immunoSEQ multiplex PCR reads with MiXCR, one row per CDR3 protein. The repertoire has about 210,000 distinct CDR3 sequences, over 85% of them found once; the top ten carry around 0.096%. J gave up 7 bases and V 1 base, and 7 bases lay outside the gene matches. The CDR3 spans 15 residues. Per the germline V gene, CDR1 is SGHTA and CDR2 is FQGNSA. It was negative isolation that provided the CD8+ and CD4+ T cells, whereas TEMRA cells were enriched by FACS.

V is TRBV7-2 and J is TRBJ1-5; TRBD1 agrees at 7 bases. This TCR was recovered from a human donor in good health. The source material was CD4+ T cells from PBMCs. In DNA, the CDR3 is TGTGCCAGCAGCTTAGTAAGGGACAGTCGCCAGCCCCAGCATTTT. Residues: CASSLVRDSRQPQHF.